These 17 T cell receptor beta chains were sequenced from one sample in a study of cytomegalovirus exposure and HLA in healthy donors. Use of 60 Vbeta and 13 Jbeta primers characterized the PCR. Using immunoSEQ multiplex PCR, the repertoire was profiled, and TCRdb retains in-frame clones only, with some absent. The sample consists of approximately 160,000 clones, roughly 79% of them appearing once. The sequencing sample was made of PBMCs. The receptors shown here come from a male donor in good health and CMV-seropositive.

The CDR3 nucleotides read TGTGCCAGCAGTGCCCCCGTCGGGGGGAGCGCTGAAGCTTTCTTT. It codes for CASSAPVGGSAEAFF. The chain combines TRBV6-1 with TRBJ1-1, with D possibly being TRBD1 (5 bases). CDR1 and CDR2 from the germline V gene are MNHNS and SASEGT. V lost 4 bases, J lost 6 bases, and 18 bases lay in between. This CDR3 comprises 15 residues.

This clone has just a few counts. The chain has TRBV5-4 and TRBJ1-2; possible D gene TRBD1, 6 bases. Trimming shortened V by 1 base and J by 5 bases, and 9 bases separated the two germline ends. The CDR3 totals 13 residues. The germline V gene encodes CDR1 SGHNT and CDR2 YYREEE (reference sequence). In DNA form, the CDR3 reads TGTGCCAGCAGCTTGAGGACAGATTATGGCTACACCTTC. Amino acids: CASSLRTDYGYTF.

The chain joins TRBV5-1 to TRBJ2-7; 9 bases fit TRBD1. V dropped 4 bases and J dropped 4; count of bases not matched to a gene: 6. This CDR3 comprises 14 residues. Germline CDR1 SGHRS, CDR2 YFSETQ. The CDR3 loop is CASSHTGQGYEQYF. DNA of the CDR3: TGCGCCAGCAGCCACACGGGACAGGGTTACGAGCAGTACTTC.

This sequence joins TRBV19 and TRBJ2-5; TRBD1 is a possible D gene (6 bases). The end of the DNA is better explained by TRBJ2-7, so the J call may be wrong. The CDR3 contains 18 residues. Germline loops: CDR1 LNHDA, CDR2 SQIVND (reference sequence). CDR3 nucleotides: TGTGCCAGTAGCCCCTTACAGATAGGAACAGGGCTCTCCTACGAGCAGTACTTC. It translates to CASSPLQIGTGLSYEQYF.

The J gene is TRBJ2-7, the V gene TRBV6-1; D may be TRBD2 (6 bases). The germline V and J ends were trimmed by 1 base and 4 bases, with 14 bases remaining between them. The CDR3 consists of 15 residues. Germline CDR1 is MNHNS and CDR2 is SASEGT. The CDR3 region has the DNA TGTGCCAGCAGTGAAGGGCCGGGGGAGAAGTACGAGCAGTACTTC. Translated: CASSEGPGEKYEQYF.

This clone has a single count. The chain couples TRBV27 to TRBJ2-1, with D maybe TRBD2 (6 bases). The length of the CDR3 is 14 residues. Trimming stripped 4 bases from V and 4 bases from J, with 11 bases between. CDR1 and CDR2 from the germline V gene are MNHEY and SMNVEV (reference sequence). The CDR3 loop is CASSSTSLYNEQFF. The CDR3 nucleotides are TGTGCCAGCAGTTCGACTAGTTTATACAATGAGCAGTTCTTC.

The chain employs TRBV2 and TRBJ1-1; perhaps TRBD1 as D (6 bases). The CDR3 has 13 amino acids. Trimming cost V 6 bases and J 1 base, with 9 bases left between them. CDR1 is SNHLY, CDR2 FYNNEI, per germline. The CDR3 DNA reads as TGTGCCAGCAGGGACAGCCCGAACACTGAAGCTTTCTTT. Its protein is CASRDSPNTEAFF.

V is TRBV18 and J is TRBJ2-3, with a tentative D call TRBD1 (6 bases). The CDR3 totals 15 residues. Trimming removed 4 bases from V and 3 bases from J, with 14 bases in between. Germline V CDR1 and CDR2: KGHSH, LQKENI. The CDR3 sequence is CASSQQGFGTDTQYF. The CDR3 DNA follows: TGTGCCAGCTCACAGCAGGGGTTCGGAACAGATACGCAGTATTTT.

The DNA of the CDR3 is TGTGCCTGGAGTGTACAACAGGGGAGAAGACCCCTCCACTTT. This sequence encodes CAWSVQQGRRPLHF. The chain couples TRBV30 to TRBJ1-6, with TRBD1 identical over 7 bases. In germline, CDR1 is GTSNPN, CDR2 SVGIG (reference sequence). This CDR3 region has 14 residues. Unmatched junction bases numbered 8, after V lost 0 bases and J lost 12 bases.

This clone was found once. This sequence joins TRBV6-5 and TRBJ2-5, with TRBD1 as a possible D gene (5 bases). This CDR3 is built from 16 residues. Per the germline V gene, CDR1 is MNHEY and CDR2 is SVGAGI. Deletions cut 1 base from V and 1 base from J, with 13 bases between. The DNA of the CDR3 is TGTGCCAGCAGTTACTTGGGGCTGGGCGGCCAAGAGACCCAGTACTTC. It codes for CASSYLGLGGQETQYF.

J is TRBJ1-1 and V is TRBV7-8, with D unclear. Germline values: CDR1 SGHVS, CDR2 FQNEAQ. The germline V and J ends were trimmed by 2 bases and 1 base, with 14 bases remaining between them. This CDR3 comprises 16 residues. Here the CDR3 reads CASSLLRDRGNTEAFF. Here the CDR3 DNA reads TGTGCCAGCAGCTTATTGCGTGACCGGGGGAACACTGAAGCTTTCTTT.

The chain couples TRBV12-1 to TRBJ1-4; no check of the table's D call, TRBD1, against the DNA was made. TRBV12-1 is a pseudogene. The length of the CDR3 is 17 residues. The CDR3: CASSFAGTGGAGEKLFF. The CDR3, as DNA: TGTGCCAGCAGCTTTGCGGGGACAGGGGGCGCCGGTGAAAAACTGTTTTTT.

The CDR3 DNA reads TGTGCCAGTAGTGTAGCTAGCGGGGGAGCCCAAGAGACCCAGTACTTC. Residues: CASSVASGGAQETQYF. The chain uses TRBV19 and TRBJ2-5; 10 bases match TRBD2. Germline V gives CDR1 LNHDA, CDR2 SQIVND (reference sequence). Trimming cost V 5 bases and J 1 base; bases outside gene matches: 7. CDR3 length equals 16 residues. Full variable domain (rest looked up from reference TRBV19 and TRBJ2-5): DGGITQSPKYLFRKEGQNVTLSCEQNLNHDAMYWYRQDPGQGLRLIYYSQIVNDFQKGDIAEGYSVSREKKESFPLTVTSAQKNPTAFYLCASSVASGGAQETQYFGPGTRLLVL.

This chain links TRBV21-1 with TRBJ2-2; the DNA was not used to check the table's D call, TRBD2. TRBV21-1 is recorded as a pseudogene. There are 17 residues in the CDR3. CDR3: CASSKVGAGGHTGELFF. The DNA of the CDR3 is TGTGCCAGCAGCAAAGTAGGAGCGGGGGGCCACACCGGGGAGCTGTTTTTT.

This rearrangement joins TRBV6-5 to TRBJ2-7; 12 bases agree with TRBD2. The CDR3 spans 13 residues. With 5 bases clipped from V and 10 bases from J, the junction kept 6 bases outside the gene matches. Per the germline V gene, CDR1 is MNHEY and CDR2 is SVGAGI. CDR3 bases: TGTGCCAGCAGTCCCCGGACTAGCGGGGACCAGTACTTC. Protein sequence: CASSPRTSGDQYF.

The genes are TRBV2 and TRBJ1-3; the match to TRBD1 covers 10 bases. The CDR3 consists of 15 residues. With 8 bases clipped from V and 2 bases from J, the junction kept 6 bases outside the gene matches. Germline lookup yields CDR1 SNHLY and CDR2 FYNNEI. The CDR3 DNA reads TGTGCCAGCGGGACAGGGACAGGGGCTGGAAACACCATATATTTT. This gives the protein CASGTGTGAGNTIYF.

CDR3 DNA sequence: TGTGCCAGCAGCTTGGCCCCGGACTCTCAGCCCCAGCATTTT. Protein product: CASSLAPDSQPQHF. The rearrangement uses TRBV5-4 and TRBJ1-5, with D uncertain. The V end lost 0 bases, the J end lost 6 bases, and 10 bases lay between the germline ends. Looked up from germline, CDR1 is SGHNT and CDR2 is YYREEE (reference sequence). The CDR3 runs 14 residues.